This paragraph reports one TCR beta chain. The germline V and J ends were trimmed by 4 bases and 2 bases, with 21 bases remaining between them. CDR3 length: 17 residues. The germline V gene encodes CDR1 SGHAT and CDR2 FQNNGV. This sample was included in a study of blood T cell repertoires in COVID-19. Assay: immunoSEQ multiplex PCR; the TCRdb copy retains only in-frame clones and omits some. This sample yields under 130,000 clones, of which over 75% are seen a single time; about an eighth belongs to the top ten. V usage is TRBV11-2 and J usage is TRBJ2-7; a weak D match, TRBD2 (7 bases). The sample comprised peripheral blood. This sequence was found in a human donor in a cohort sampled during active or convalescent COVID-19. In DNA form, the CDR3 reads TGTGCCAGCAGCTCATCCCCGGGGGGCGGCGTGGCCTACGAGCAGTACTTC. Encoded protein: CASSSSPGGGVAYEQYF.